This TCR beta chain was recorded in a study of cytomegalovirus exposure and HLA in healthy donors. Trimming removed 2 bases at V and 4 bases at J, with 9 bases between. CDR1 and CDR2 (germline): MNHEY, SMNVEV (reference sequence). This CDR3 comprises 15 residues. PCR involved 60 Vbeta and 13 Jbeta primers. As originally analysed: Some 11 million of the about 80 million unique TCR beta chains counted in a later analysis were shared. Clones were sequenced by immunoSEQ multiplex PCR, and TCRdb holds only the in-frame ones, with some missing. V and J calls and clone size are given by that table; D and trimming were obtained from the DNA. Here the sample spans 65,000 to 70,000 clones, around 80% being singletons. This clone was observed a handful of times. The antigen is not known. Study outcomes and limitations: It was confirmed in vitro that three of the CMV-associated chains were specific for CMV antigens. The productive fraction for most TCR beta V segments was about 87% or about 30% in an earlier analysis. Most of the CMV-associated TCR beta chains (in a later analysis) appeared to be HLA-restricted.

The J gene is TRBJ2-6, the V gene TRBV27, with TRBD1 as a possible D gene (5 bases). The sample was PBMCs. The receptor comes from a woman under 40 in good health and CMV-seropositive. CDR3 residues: CASSLRGTGANVLTF. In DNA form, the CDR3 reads TGTGCCAGCAGTTTAAGGGGAACCGGGGCCAACGTCCTGACTTTC. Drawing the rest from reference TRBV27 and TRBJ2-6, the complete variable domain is EAQVTQNPRYLITVTGKKLTVTCSQNMNHEYMSWYRQDPGLGLRQIYYSMNVEVTDKGDVPEGYKVSRKEKRNFPLILESPSPNQTSLYFCASSLRGTGANVLTFGAGSRLTVL.